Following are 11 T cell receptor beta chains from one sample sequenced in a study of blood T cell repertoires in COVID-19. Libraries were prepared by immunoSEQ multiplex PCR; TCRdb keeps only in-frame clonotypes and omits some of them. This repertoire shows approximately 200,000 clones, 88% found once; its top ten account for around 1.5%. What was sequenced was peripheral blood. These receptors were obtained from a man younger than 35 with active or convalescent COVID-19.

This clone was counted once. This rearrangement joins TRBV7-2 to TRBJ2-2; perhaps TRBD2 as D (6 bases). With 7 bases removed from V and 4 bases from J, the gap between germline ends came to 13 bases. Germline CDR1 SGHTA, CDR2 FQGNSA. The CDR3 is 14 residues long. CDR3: CASTWGGVTGELFF. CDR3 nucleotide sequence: TGTGCCAGCACCTGGGGCGGGGTCACCGGGGAGCTGTTTTTT.

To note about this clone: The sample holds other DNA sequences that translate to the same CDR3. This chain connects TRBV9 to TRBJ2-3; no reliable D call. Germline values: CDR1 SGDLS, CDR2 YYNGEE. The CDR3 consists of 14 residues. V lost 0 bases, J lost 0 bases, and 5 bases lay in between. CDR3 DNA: TGTGCCAGCAGCGTAGCATCCAGCACAGATACGCAGTATTTT. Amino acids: CASSVASSTDTQYF.

The CDR3 nucleotides are TGTGCCAGCAGTTCATACGTCGGGGATGAGCAGTTCTTC. It translates to CASSSYVGDEQFF. V and J are TRBV27 and TRBJ2-1, with D perhaps matching TRBD2 (5 bases). The CDR3 has 13 amino acids. V shed 4 bases and J shed 8 bases, with 12 bases lying between them. In germline, CDR1 is MNHEY, CDR2 SMNVEV (reference sequence).

DNA for the CDR3: TGTGCCAGCTCACCCGGGACTGATTATGGTGGCTACACCTTC. Protein sequence: CASSPGTDYGGYTF. This chain joins TRBV18 and TRBJ1-2; perhaps TRBD1 as D (5 bases). V lost 3 bases to trimming and J lost 7 bases, with 15 bases between them. From germline, CDR1 is KGHSH and CDR2 LQKENI. The CDR3 loop spans 14 amino acids.

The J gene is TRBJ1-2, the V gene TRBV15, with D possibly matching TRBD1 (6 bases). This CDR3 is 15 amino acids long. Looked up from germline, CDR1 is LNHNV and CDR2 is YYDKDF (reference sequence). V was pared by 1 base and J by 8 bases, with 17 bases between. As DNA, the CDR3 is TGTGCCACCAGCAGAGCTTTTGGGGGGGCGCGCGGCTACACCTTC. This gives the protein CATSRAFGGARGYTF.

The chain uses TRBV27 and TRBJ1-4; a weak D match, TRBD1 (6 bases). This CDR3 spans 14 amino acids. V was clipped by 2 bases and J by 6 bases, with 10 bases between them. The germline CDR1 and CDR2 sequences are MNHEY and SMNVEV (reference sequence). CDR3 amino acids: CASSLGGAHEKLFF. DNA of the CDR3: TGTGCCAGCAGTTTAGGGGGGGCGCATGAAAAACTGTTTTTT.

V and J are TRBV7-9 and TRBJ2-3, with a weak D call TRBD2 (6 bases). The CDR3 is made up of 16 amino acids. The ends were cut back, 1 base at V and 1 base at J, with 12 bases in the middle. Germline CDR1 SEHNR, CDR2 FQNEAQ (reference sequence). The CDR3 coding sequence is TGTGCCAGCAGCTTAGAGACGGGGGTGGGCACAGATACGCAGTATTTT. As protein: CASSLETGVGTDTQYF.

The CDR3 sequence: CASSELTGFNEKLFF. The DNA for the CDR3 is TGTGCCAGCAGCGAGTTGACAGGGTTTAATGAAAAACTGTTTTTT. The chain joins TRBV9 to TRBJ1-4; 7 bases agree with TRBD1. The germline V gene has CDR1 SGDLS and CDR2 YYNGEE. CDR3 length: 15 residues. The ends lost 3 bases at V and 4 bases at J; junction bases unmatched: 6.

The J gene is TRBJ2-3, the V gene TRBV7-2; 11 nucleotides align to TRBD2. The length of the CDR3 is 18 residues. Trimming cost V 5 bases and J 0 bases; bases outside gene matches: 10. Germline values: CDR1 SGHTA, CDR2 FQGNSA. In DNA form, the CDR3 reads TGTGCCAGCAGCCCGCCGGGACTAGCGGACCTAAGCACAGATACGCAGTATTTT. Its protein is CASSPPGLADLSTDTQYF.

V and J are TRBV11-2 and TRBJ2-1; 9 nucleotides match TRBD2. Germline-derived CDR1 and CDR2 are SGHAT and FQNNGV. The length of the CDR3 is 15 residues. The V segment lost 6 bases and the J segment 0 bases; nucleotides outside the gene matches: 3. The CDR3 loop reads CASRVLAGSYNEQFF. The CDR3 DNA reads TGTGCCAGCAGGGTACTAGCGGGCTCCTACAATGAGCAGTTCTTC.

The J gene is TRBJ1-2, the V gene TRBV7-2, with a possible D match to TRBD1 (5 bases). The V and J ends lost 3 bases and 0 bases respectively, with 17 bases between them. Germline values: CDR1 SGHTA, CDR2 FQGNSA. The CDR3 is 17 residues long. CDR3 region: CASSFYGTQRANYGYTF. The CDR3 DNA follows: TGTGCCAGCAGCTTCTACGGGACTCAACGAGCTAACTATGGCTACACCTTC.